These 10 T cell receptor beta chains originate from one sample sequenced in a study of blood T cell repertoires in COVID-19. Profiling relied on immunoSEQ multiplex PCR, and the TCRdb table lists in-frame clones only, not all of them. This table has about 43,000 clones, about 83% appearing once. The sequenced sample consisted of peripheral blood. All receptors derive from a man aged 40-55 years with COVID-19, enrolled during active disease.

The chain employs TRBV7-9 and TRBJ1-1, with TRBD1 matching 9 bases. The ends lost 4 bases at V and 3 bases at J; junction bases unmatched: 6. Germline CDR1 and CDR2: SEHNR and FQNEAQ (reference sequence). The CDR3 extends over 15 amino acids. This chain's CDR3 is CASSSWTGVDTEAFF. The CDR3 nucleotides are TGTGCCAGCAGCTCATGGACAGGGGTGGACACTGAAGCTTTCTTT.

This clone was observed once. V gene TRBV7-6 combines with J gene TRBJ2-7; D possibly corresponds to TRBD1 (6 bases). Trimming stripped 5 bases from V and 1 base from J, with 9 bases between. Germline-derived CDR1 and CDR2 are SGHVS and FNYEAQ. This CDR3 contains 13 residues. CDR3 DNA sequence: TGTGCCAGCAGCACAACAGGGTCCTACGAGCAGTACTTC. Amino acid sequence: CASSTTGSYEQYF.

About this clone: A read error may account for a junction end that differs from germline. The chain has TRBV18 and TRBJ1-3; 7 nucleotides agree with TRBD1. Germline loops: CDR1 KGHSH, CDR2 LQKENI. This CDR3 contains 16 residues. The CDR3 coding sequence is TGTGCCGGCTCACCGGGACAGACAAGCTCTGGAAACACCATATATTTT. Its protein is CAGSPGQTSSGNTIYF.

DNA for the CDR3: TGTGCCAGCAGTGTCGGACAGGGGCAGATAGGCGATGGCTACACCTTC. This translates into CASSVGQGQIGDGYTF. The J gene is TRBJ1-2, the V gene TRBV6-1; TRBD1 aligns across 9 bases. The junction had 12 bases not matched to a gene; V was cut back by 4 bases and J by 6 bases. Germline V gives CDR1 MNHNS, CDR2 SASEGT. CDR3 size: 16 residues.

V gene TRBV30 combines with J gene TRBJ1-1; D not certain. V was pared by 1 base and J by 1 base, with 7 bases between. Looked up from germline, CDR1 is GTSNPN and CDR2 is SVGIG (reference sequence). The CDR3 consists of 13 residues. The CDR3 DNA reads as TGTGCCTGGAGTGCACAGCCGAACACTGAAGCTTTCTTT. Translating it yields CAWSAQPNTEAFF.

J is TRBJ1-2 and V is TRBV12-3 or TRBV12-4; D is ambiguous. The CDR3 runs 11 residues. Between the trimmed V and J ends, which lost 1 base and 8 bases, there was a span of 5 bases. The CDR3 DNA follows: TGTGCCAGCAGTTTAGGGCAGGGCTACACCTTC. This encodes CASSLGQGYTF.

As DNA, the CDR3 is TGTGCCAGCAGCTTAGGCCCTAGCGGAGAAGAGACCCAGTACTTC. Translated: CASSLGPSGEETQYF. V gene TRBV7-9 combines with J gene TRBJ2-5, with TRBD2 matching over 7 bases. The length of the CDR3 is 15 residues. V lost 1 base to trimming and J lost 3 bases; unmatched junction nucleotides: 5. The germline V gene has CDR1 SEHNR and CDR2 FQNEAQ (reference sequence).

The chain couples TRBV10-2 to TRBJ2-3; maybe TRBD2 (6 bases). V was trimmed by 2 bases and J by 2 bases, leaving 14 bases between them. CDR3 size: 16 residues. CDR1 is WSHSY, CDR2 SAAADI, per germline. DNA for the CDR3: TGCGCCAGCAGTGAGCAGGATAGCGGATACACAGATACGCAGTATTTT. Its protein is CASSEQDSGYTDTQYF.

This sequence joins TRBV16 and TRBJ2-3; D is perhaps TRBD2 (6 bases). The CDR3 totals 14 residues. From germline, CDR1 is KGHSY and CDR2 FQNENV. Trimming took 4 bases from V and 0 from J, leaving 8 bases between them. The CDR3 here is CASSPGTSTDTQYF. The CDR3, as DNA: TGTGCCAGCAGCCCCGGGACTAGCACAGATACGCAGTATTTT.

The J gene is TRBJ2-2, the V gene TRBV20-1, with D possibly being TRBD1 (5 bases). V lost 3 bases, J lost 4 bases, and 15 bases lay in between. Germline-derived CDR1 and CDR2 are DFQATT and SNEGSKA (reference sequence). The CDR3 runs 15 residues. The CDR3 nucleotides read TGCAGTGCTAGTTCGGGCAGGGCCGGCACCGGGGAGCTGTTTTTT. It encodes CSASSGRAGTGELFF.